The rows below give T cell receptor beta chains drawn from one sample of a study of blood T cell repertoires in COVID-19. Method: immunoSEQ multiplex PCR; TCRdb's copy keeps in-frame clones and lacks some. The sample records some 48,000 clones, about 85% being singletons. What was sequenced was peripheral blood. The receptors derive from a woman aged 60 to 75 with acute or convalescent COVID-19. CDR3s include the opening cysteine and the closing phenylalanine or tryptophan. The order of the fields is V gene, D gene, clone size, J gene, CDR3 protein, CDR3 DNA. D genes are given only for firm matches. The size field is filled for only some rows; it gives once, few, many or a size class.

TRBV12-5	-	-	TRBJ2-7	CASERGGGYEQYF	TGTGCTAGTGAAAGGGGAGGGGGCTACGAGCAGTACTTC
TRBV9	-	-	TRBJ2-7	CASSVQDVRGEQYF	TGTGCCAGCAGCGTCCAGGACGTACGGGGCGAGCAGTACTTC
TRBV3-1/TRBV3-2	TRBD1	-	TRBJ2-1	CASRPGTAFGNEQFF	TGTGCCAGCAGACCCGGGACAGCCTTCGGAAATGAGCAGTTCTTC
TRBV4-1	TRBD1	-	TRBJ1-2	CASSQQGAGYGYTF	TGCGCCAGCAGCCAGCAGGGGGCTGGGTATGGCTACACCTTC
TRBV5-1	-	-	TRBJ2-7	CASSLDSHGGEQYF	TGCGCCAGCAGCTTGGACTCTCATGGTGGCGAGCAGTACTTC
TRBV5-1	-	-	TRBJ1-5	CASSPGHDSNQPQHF	TGCGCCAGCAGTCCCGGACACGATAGCAATCAGCCCCAGCATTTT
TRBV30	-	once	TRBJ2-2	CAWSVGAGGGLSGELFF	TGTGCCTGGAGTGTAGGGGCCGGGGGAGGTCTTTCCGGGGAGCTGTTTTTT
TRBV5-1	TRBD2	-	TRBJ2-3	CASSLTSGTDTQYF	TGCGCCAGCAGCTTGACTAGCGGCACAGATACGCAGTATTTT
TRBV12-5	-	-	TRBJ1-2	CASGLADSFNGNYGYTF	TGTGCTAGTGGTTTAGCCGACAGCTTTAACGGCAACTATGGCTACACCTTC
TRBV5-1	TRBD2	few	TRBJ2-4	CASRQTSGPNEAKNIQYF	TGCGCCAGCAGACAGACTAGCGGGCCTAACGAGGCCAAAAACATTCAGTACTTC
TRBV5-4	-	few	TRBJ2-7	CASSLSAVAVEQYF	TGTGCCAGCAGCTTGTCGGCCGTGGCGGTCGAGCAGTACTTC
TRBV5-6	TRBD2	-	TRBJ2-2	CASSSLRTSGGYPTGELFF	TGTGCCAGCAGCTCACTACGGACTAGCGGGGGTTATCCCACCGGGGAGCTGTTTTTT
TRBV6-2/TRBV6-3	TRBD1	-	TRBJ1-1	CASRPTGANTEAFF	TGTGCCAGCAGGCCTACAGGGGCGAACACTGAAGCTTTCTTT
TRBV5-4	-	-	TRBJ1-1	CASSLSGVRTEAFF	TGTGCCAGCAGCTTGTCCGGGGTTAGAACTGAAGCTTTCTTT
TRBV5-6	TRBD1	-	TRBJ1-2	CASSLFTGGKSYGYTF	TGTGCCAGCAGCTTGTTTACAGGGGGCAAGAGCTATGGCTACACCTTC
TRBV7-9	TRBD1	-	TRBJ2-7	CASRHIGQGNHEQYF	TGTGCCAGCAGACATATAGGACAGGGAAATCACGAGCAGTACTTC
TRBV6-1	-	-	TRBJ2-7	CASSGRDRDIYYEQYF	TGTGCCAGCAGTGGAAGGGACCGGGACATCTACTACGAGCAGTACTTC
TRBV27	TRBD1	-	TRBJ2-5	CASSPLDRGQETQYF	TGTGCCAGCAGTCCGCTCGACAGGGGCCAAGAGACCCAGTACTTC
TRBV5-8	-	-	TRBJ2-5	CASSLEFSGLGRETQYF	TGTGCCAGCAGCTTGGAGTTTAGCGGCCTTGGTAGAGAGACCCAGTACTTC
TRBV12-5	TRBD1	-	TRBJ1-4	CASGLGTGGEKLFF	TGTGCTAGTGGTTTAGGGACAGGGGGCGAAAAACTGTTTTTT
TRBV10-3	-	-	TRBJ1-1	CAIKVVGAEAFF	TGTGCCATCAAGGTGGTGGGAGCTGAAGCTTTCTTT
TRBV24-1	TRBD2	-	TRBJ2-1	CATSDPTSGGYNEQFF	TGTGCCACCAGTGACCCGACTAGCGGGGGGTACAATGAGCAGTTCTTC
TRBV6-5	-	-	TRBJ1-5	CASSYSQGSNQPQHF	TGTGCCAGCAGTTACTCACAGGGAAGCAATCAGCCCCAGCATTTT
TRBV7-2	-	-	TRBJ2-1	CASSLAGREQFF	TGTGCCAGCAGCTTAGCGGGGCGTGAGCAGTTCTTC
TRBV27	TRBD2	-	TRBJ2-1	CASLPPGTSGRAAEQFF	TGTGCCAGCCTGCCCCCCGGGACTAGCGGGAGGGCTGCTGAGCAGTTCTTC
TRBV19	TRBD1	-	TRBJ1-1	CASSTTGAGRTEAFF	TGTGCCAGTAGTACTACAGGGGCAGGGCGGACTGAAGCTTTCTTT
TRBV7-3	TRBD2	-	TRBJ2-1	CASSLKAGTSGINEQFF	TGTGCCAGCAGCTTAAAGGCCGGGACTAGCGGGATCAATGAGCAGTTCTTC
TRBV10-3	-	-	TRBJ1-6	CAISGDNSPLHF	TGTGCCATCTCGGGGGATAATTCACCCCTCCACTTT
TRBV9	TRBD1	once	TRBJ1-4	CASSRRDSPQDEKLFF	TGTGCCAGCAGCAGGCGGGACAGCCCCCAGGATGAAAAACTGTTTTTT
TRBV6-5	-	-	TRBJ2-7	CASSFPGSYYEQYF	TGTGCCAGCAGTTTCCCGGGATCTTACTACGAGCAGTACTTC
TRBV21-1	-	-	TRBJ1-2	CASKSGGANYGYTF	TGTGCCAGCAAATCGGGGGGGGCCAACTATGGCTACACCTTC
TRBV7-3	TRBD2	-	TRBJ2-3	CASSWSGRGDTQYF	TGTGCCAGCAGCTGGAGCGGGAGAGGAGATACGCAGTATTTT
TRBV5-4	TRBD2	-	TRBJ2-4	CASSFGTSGRLAKNIQYF	TGTGCCAGCAGCTTCGGGACTAGCGGGAGATTGGCCAAAAACATTCAGTACTTC
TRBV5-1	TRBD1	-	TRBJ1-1	CASSLEGQGAEAFF	TGCGCCAGCAGCTTGGAGGGACAGGGGGCTGAAGCTTTCTTT
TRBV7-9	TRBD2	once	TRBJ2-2	CASGLAGGGRTGELFF	TGTGCCAGCGGACTAGCGGGAGGAGGTCGAACCGGGGAGCTGTTTTTT
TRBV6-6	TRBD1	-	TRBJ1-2	CASSYRTGGYGYTF	TGTGCCAGCAGTTACCGGACAGGGGGGTATGGCTACACCTTC
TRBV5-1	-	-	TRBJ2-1	CASSLALQGGDNEQFF	TGCGCCAGCAGCTTGGCCCTACAGGGAGGGGACAATGAGCAGTTCTTC
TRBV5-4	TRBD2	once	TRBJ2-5	CASSFAGVETQYF	TGTGCCAGCAGCTTTGCGGGGGTCGAGACCCAGTACTTC
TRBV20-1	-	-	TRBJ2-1	CSASSGFSYNEQFF	TGCAGTGCTAGTTCAGGGTTCTCCTACAATGAGCAGTTCTTC
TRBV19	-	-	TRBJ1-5	CASSPTGLPNQPQHF	TGTGCCAGTTCCCCAACAGGTCTCCCCAATCAGCCCCAGCATTTT
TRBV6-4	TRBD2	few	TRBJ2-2	CASTRTSGNAGELFF	TGTGCCAGCACCCGGACTAGCGGGAACGCCGGGGAGCTGTTTTTT
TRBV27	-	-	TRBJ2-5	CASSFSIPANPLQTQYF	TGTGCCAGCAGTTTCTCTATCCCTGCGAACCCCCTGCAGACCCAGTACTTC
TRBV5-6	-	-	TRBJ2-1	CASSYSTGNYNEQFF	TGTGCCAGCAGCTACAGCACAGGGAATTACAATGAGCAGTTCTTC
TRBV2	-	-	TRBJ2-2	CASSDGVFGELFF	TGTGCCAGCAGTGATGGAGTCTTCGGGGAGCTGTTTTTT
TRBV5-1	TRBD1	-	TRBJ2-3	CASAGSGQGAGTDTQYF	TGCGCCAGCGCGGGGTCGGGACAGGGGGCAGGCACAGATACGCAGTATTTT
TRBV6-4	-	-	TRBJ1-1	CASSRRQVVEAFF	TGTGCCAGCAGTCGCCGACAGGTTGTTGAAGCTTTCTTT
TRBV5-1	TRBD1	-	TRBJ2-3	CASSPGGDTDTQYF	TGCGCCAGCAGTCCAGGGGGCGACACAGATACGCAGTATTTT
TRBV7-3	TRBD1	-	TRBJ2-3	CASGRQGSTDTQYF	TGTGCCAGCGGTAGACAGGGTAGCACAGATACGCAGTATTTT
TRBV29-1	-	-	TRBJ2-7	CSVRTEGGRYEQYF	TGCAGCGTGCGGACGGAAGGAGGGAGATACGAGCAGTACTTC
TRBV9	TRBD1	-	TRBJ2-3	CASSVSTGGSTDTQYF	TGTGCCAGCAGCGTATCGACAGGGGGTAGCACAGATACGCAGTATTTT
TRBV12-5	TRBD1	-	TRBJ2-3	CASGLVQGHTDTQYF	TGTGCTAGTGGTTTGGTACAGGGGCACACAGATACGCAGTATTTT
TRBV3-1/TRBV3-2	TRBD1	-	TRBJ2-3	CASSPQRTGTPTDTQYF	TGTGCCAGCAGCCCCCAACGGACAGGGACCCCCACAGATACGCAGTATTTT
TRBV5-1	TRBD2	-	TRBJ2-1	CASSIILAGGSSYNEQFF	TGCGCCAGCAGCATAATTTTAGCGGGAGGAAGCTCCTACAATGAGCAGTTCTTC
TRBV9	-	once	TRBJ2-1	CASSPRQYNEQFF	TGTGCCAGCAGCCCCCGACAGTACAATGAGCAGTTCTTC
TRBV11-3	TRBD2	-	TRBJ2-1	CASSSSSGGLAEQFF	TGTGCCAGCAGCTCTTCCAGCGGGGGGTTGGCTGAGCAGTTCTTC
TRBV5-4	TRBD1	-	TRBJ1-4	CASSKTGTDEKLFF	TGTGCCAGCAGCAAGACCGGGACAGATGAAAAACTGTTTTTT
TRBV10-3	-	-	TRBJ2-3	CAIRRRSATDTQYF	TGTGCCATCAGACGGCGGTCCGCCACAGATACGCAGTATTTT
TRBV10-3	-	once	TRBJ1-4	CAVNEGLGLKLFF	TGTGCCGTCAATGAAGGGCTGGGACTGAAACTGTTTTTT
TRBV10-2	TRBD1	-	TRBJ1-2	CASSDRGPYGYTF	TGCGCCAGCAGTGACAGGGGGCCGTATGGCTACACCTTC
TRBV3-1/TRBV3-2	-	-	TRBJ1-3	CASSQDVEPTIYF	TGTGCCAGCAGCCAAGACGTCGAGCCCACCATATATTTT